This T cell receptor beta chain came from a study of chemoradiotherapy in HPV16-positive cancers. About the research overall: Candidate HPV-specific T-cell clones and common TCR motifs came from functional assays in a couple of HPV16-positive patients. Study-wide findings and caveats: HPV-responsive T-cell expansion during chemoradiotherapy was linked to improved recurrence-free survival in HPV16-positive patients.

About this clone: Antigen specificity is unknown.

Clones were read by immunoSEQ multiplex PCR, and TCRdb kept only the in-frame ones, dropping some. Altogether roughly 23,000 clones are present, around 90% being singletons, with the ten largest covering roughly 15%. V was clipped by 3 bases and J by 1 base, with 13 bases between them. CDR1 and CDR2 from the germline V gene are SGHDN and FVKESK. The CDR3 totals 15 residues. This sequence was found in a human donor with HPV-associated anogenital cancer. The sample consisted of blood, taken from a patient who underwent chemoradiotherapy. The V and J genes are TRBV14 and TRBJ2-7, with a tentative D call TRBD2 (6 bases). The CDR3 protein is CASSQASAASYEQYF. The DNA for the CDR3 is TGTGCCAGCAGCCAGGCTAGCGCCGCATCCTACGAGCAGTACTTC.